The 21 T cell receptor beta chains below all came from one sample that was sequenced in a study of a mutant IDH1 vaccine in newly diagnosed glioma. Time point specified: baseline, week 1 (first vaccination visit). Indicated treatment: pre-vaccination baseline after standard-of-care therapy. The table came from immunoSEQ multiplex PCR; TCRdb's copy has only in-frame clones and leaves some out. The profile covers tens of thousands of clones, with roughly 80% appearing a single time and 1.5% to 2% taken by the ten largest. The sequencing here drew on PBMCs, taken from a glioma patient treated with radiotherapy, temozolomide or both. All receptors derive from a woman in her forties with glioma.

This clone was detected only once. This chain joins TRBV10-2 and TRBJ2-3; D may be TRBD1 (6 bases). This CDR3 is built from 14 residues. V lost 7 bases, J lost 6 bases, and 17 bases lay in between. The germline gives CDR1 WSHSY, CDR2 SAAADI. The CDR3 is CASTSNRASDTQYF. The CDR3 DNA follows: TGCGCCAGCACGTCGAACAGGGCGAGCGATACGCAGTATTTT.

This clone came up a few times. V gene TRBV11-3 combines with J gene TRBJ2-2; no definite D call. The V end lost 6 bases, the J end lost 6 bases, and 11 bases lay between the germline ends. The CDR3 sequence is 13 residues long. Germline CDR1 and CDR2: SGHNT and YENEEA. In nucleotides, the CDR3 is TGTGCCAGCAGTCCATTCGGGCCCGGGGAGCTGTTTTTT. Protein sequence: CASSPFGPGELFF. The full variable domain, completed using reference TRBV11-3 and TRBJ2-2, is EAGVVQSPRYKIIEKKQPVAFWCNPISGHNTLYWYLQNLGQGPELLIRYENEEAVDDSQLPKDRFSAERLKGVDSTLKIQPAELGDSAVYLCASSPFGPGELFFGEGSRLTVL.

J is TRBJ2-3 and V is TRBV30; D gene uncertain. Germline CDR1 is GTSNPN and CDR2 is SVGIG (reference sequence). This CDR3 spans 14 amino acids. The ends were cut back, 4 bases at V and 6 bases at J, with 17 bases in the middle. CDR3 loop: CAWTRTLSGDTQYF. CDR3 nucleotides: TGTGCCTGGACCCGAACTCTCTCTGGGGATACGCAGTATTTT.

V usage is TRBV6-1 and J usage is TRBJ2-7, with 10 bases matching TRBD2. The length of the CDR3 is 14 residues. V gave up 5 bases and J gave up 3 bases; unmatched junction bases: 4. In germline, CDR1 is MNHNS, CDR2 SASEGT. The CDR3 here is CASSSSGGSYEQYF. As DNA, the CDR3 is TGTGCCAGCAGTTCTAGCGGGGGAAGCTACGAGCAGTACTTC.

The sample holds a few counts of this clone. The CDR3 protein is CASSFTDRGPGGSQYF. CDR3 bases: TGTGCCAGCAGCTTTACTGACAGGGGCCCCGGGGGCTCCCAGTACTTC. This rearrangement joins TRBV7-8 to TRBJ2-5; 8 bases map to TRBD1. Germline-derived CDR1 and CDR2 are SGHVS and FQNEAQ. The ends lost 3 bases at V and 9 bases at J; junction bases unmatched: 15. The CDR3 has 16 residues.

V is TRBV6-1 and J is TRBJ2-7, with TRBD1 matching 9 bases. The V and J ends lost 5 bases and 4 bases, in that order; junction bases with no gene match: 6. Germline V gene data show CDR1 as MNHNS and CDR2 as SASEGT. The CDR3 sequence is 14 residues long. The chain's CDR3 is CASSLGQGAYEQYF. CDR3 nucleotide sequence: TGTGCCAGCAGTTTGGGACAGGGTGCATACGAGCAGTACTTC.

The chain has TRBV6-1 and TRBJ1-4; 11 nucleotides line up with TRBD1. Germline CDR1 and CDR2: MNHNS and SASEGT. Trimming at V came to 8 bases and at J to 11 bases, leaving 7 bases not matched to a gene. CDR3 length: 13 amino acids. The CDR3 loop reads CASGDRGLKKLFF. DNA of the CDR3: TGTGCCAGCGGGGACAGGGGGTTGAAGAAACTGTTTTTT.

The chain joins TRBV6-5 to TRBJ1-1; 10 bases agree with TRBD1. Germline assignment: CDR1 MNHEY and CDR2 SVGAGI. This CDR3 comprises 14 residues. V was pared by 6 bases and J by 2 bases, with 3 bases of the junction left unmatched. The CDR3 DNA is TGTGCCAGCAGCGGGGACAGGGGAAACACTGAAGCTTTCTTT. Translated, it gives CASSGDRGNTEAFF.

This rearrangement joins TRBV28 to TRBJ1-4; the D gene is possibly TRBD1 (5 bases). CDR3 length equals 15 residues. Deletions cut 2 bases from V and 8 bases from J, with 15 bases between. Looked up from germline, CDR1 is MDHEN and CDR2 is SYDVKM. The CDR3 region is CASSLAGQGEEKLFF. CDR3 coding DNA: TGTGCCAGCAGTTTAGCGGGGCAGGGCGAAGAAAAACTGTTTTTT.

The chain carries TRBV6-1 and TRBJ1-5; possibly TRBD1 for D (5 bases). Trimming took off 2 bases at V and 6 bases at J, with 20 bases between the two ends. The CDR3 spans 17 residues. Germline V gene lookup returns CDR1 MNHNS and CDR2 SASEGT. The CDR3 protein is CASSEKGGGALAQPQHF. In DNA form, the CDR3 reads TGTGCCAGCAGTGAAAAGGGCGGAGGGGCGCTGGCTCAGCCCCAGCATTTT.

The chain combines TRBV6-1 with TRBJ1-4; TRBD1 matches 7 bases. The CDR3 length is 16 residues. The V gene's germline CDR1 is MNHNS and CDR2 SASEGT. The V gene end was trimmed by 1 base and the J gene end by 7 bases; junction bases not matched to a gene: 9. DNA of the CDR3: TGTGCCAGCAGTGAAGTGAGGGGGCGCGGGAGTGAAAAACTGTTTTTT. Protein product: CASSEVRGRGSEKLFF.

The V gene is TRBV7-2, the J gene TRBJ1-1; D call uncertain. Deletions cut 3 bases from V and 3 bases from J, with 5 bases between. The CDR3 runs 12 residues. Looked up from germline, CDR1 is SGHTA and CDR2 is FQGNSA. The CDR3 DNA is TGTGCCAGCAGCTTTATGGACACTGAAGCTTTCTTT. Its protein is CASSFMDTEAFF.

The rearrangement joins TRBV6-5 to TRBJ1-4; TRBD1 aligns across 8 bases. The V gene's germline CDR1 is MNHEY and CDR2 SVGAGI. Trimming cost V 4 bases and J 0 bases; bases outside gene matches: 4. The CDR3 contains 16 residues. DNA for the CDR3: TGTGCCAGCAGTTTCGACAGGGGCCCAACTAATGAAAAACTGTTTTTT. This sequence encodes CASSFDRGPTNEKLFF.

The CDR3 sequence: CASTGGAAGELFF. In nucleotides, the CDR3 is TGTGCCAGCACGGGGGGGGCAGCCGGGGAGCTGTTTTTT. V and J are TRBV6-1 and TRBJ2-2; TRBD2 matches 8 bases. The CDR3 covers 13 residues. The V gene end was trimmed by 7 bases and the J gene end by 6 bases; junction bases not matched to a gene: 4. Germline V gene lookup returns CDR1 MNHNS and CDR2 SASEGT.

The rearrangement joins TRBV2 to TRBJ2-5, with TRBD2 matching 11 bases. This CDR3 spans 16 amino acids. V was pared by 7 bases and J by 3 bases, with 10 bases of the junction left unmatched. Per germline, CDR1 SNHLY and CDR2 FYNNEI. The CDR3 sequence: CASTTSGGYYKETQYF. The CDR3 DNA follows: TGTGCCAGCACAACTAGCGGGGGCTATTATAAAGAGACCCAGTACTTC.

The V call is TRBV9, the J call TRBJ1-6, with D perhaps TRBD1 (5 bases). Germline assignment: CDR1 SGDLS and CDR2 YYNGEE. Trimming shortened V by 2 bases and J by 8 bases, and 8 bases separated the two germline ends. The CDR3 sequence is 13 residues long. This CDR3 reads CASSVRDYSPLHF. The CDR3 DNA sequence: TGTGCCAGCAGCGTCCGGGACTATTCACCCCTCCACTTT.

The rearrangement joins TRBV5-3 to TRBJ1-5; D possibly corresponds to TRBD1 (6 bases). TRBV5-3 is sorted into the ORF group, with uncertain function. The CDR3 extends over 13 amino acids. Between the trimmed V and J ends, which lost 7 bases and 5 bases, there was a span of 13 bases. CDR3 in amino acids: CARGPDRHQPQHF. The CDR3 nucleotides read TGTGCCAGAGGACCAGACAGGCATCAGCCCCAGCATTTT.

There are a few counts of this clone. CDR3 nucleotides: TGTGCCAGCAGCGGCCAGGACAGGTGGGGAGCTTTCTTT. As protein: CASSGQDRWGAFF. This chain connects TRBV9 to TRBJ1-1; 7 positions agree with TRBD1. Germline assignment: CDR1 SGDLS and CDR2 YYNGEE. V was clipped by 3 bases and J by 10 bases; unmatched bases: 9. CDR3 length: 13 residues.

V gene TRBV27 combines with J gene TRBJ2-7, with a tentative D call TRBD1 (5 bases). This CDR3 comprises 15 residues. Looked up from germline, CDR1 is MNHEY and CDR2 is SMNVEV (reference sequence). With 6 bases removed from V and 3 bases from J, the gap between germline ends came to 18 bases. CDR3 residues: CASSYGPVGHYEQYF. CDR3 bases: TGTGCCAGCAGCTATGGCCCGGTGGGGCACTACGAGCAGTACTTC.

The CDR3 here is CASSIGTSYEQYF. DNA for the CDR3: TGTGCCAGTAGTATAGGGACTTCCTACGAGCAGTACTTC. The chain has TRBV19 and TRBJ2-7; D possibly corresponds to TRBD2 (5 bases). CDR1 and CDR2 (germline): LNHDA, SQIVND (reference sequence). The CDR3 has 13 residues. The germline V and J ends were trimmed by 1 base and 1 base, with 5 bases remaining between them.

The rearrangement uses TRBV30 and TRBJ1-6; D gene uncertain. The length of the CDR3 is 14 residues. Trimming removed 1 base from V and 1 base from J, with 5 bases in between. Germline CDR1 GTSNPN, CDR2 SVGIG (reference sequence). The CDR3 region is CAWSGGSYNSPLHF. CDR3 DNA sequence: TGTGCCTGGAGTGGGGGATCCTATAATTCACCCCTCCACTTT.